This is a list of T cell receptor beta chains from one sample in a study of CD8 T cells in Susac syndrome. Via MiXCR, TCRdb re-called the immunoSEQ multiplex PCR reads, giving one row per CDR3 protein. This table holds 150,000 or so distinct CDR3 sequences, 85% to 95% found once. Sequenced input: CD4+ T cells from PBMCs. All receptors derive from a human donor with Susac syndrome. CDR3s include the opening cysteine and the closing phenylalanine or tryptophan. Fields, in order: V gene, J gene, CDR3 protein.

>TRBV5-4|TRBJ2-3
CASSRAPGFGTDTQYF
>TRBV2|TRBJ1-6
CATFRVENSPLHF
>TRBV29-1|TRBJ2-2
CSVDVGGAGGELFF
>TRBV7-3|TRBJ2-2
CASSSTGNTGELFF
>TRBV9|TRBJ2-3
CASSVAGGDTDTQYF
>TRBV11-2|TRBJ1-2
CASSLGGLGYTF
>TRBV20-1|TRBJ1-2
CSARDQRGRRTNYGYTF
>TRBV12-3/TRBV12-4|TRBJ2-1
CASSLVSLGQFF
>TRBV29-1|TRBJ1-1
CSVVWTNTEAFF
>TRBV12-3/TRBV12-4|TRBJ1-2
CASSALTDLGGYTF
>TRBV7-3|TRBJ2-1
CASSFPNDPQQFF
>TRBV24-1|TRBJ2-4
CATSDGGGQDIQYF
>TRBV7-9|TRBJ2-5
CASSFLGAETQYF
>TRBV5-1|TRBJ2-5
CASSRGQGETQYF
>TRBV15|TRBJ1-2
CATRQAPNYGYTF